This T cell receptor (beta chain) originates from a study of early T cells in non-severe SARS-CoV-2 infection. Whole-study context: It was bulk RNA from unsorted whole blood that was sequenced, and the chains were unpaired.

This clonotype was seen repeatedly, ten times or more. The CDR3 runs 11 residues. CDR1 and CDR2 (germline): MNHEY, SVGAGI. V was cut by 7 bases and J by 10 bases, with 11 bases left in between. Attachment of unique molecular identifiers was made to individual cDNA molecules. Each CDR3 protein is one row after TCRdb ran MiXCR on the 5' RACE reads. Of some 89,000 distinct CDR3 sequences listed, approximately 11% are singletons. Source: whole blood, taken at baseline. The chain recombines TRBV6-5 with TRBJ2-1; D is uncertain. The clonotype was recovered from an adult who was a healthcare worker with PCR-confirmed SARS-CoV-2 infection or an uninfected control (not recorded which). CDR3 in amino acids: CASTYLGEQFF. CDR3 in DNA: TGTGCCAGCACCTATCTAGGGGAGCAGTTCTTC.